A single sample is the source of the 27 T cell receptor beta chains below, sequenced in a study of CD8 T cells in ankylosing spondylitis. General study points: There was a TCR beta motif, made of several highly homologous variants, that appeared characteristic of ankylosing spondylitis blood.

One entry per CDR3 protein results from TCRdb running MiXCR on the 5' RACE reads. The sample yields about 700,000 distinct CDR3 sequences, roughly 19% seen once. These receptors' targets are unknown. The sequenced sample was blood, either unsorted or a sorted T cell fraction (not recorded which). The receptors here all came from a male donor with ankylosing spondylitis.

This clonotype was found many times. The CDR3 DNA follows: TGCAGCGTCCAGAGCGCGTCCTACGAGCAGTACTTC. Its translation is CSVQSASYEQYF. The rearrangement links TRBV29-1 to TRBJ2-7; no reliable D call. This CDR3 is built from 12 residues. The V gene's germline CDR1 is SQVTM and CDR2 ANQGSEA. V dropped 6 bases and J dropped 1 base, with 10 bases sitting between them.

The chain joins TRBV4-1 to TRBJ1-2; 12 bases are a match to TRBD1. Trimming took 2 bases from V and 6 from J; bases not matched to a gene: 7. Germline loops: CDR1 MGHRA, CDR2 YSYEKL. The CDR3 spans 16 residues. The CDR3 sequence: CASSQRPGQGADGYTF. The CDR3 DNA reads as TGCGCCAGCAGCCAACGGCCGGGACAGGGGGCCGATGGCTACACCTTC.

This rearrangement joins TRBV5-1 to TRBJ2-2; 8 bases fit TRBD2. In germline, CDR1 is SGHRS, CDR2 YFSETQ. The CDR3 has 16 residues. The V and J ends lost 4 bases and 0 bases, in that order; junction bases with no gene match: 5. The CDR3 spells CASSPTSGTNTGELFF. CDR3 in DNA: TGCGCCAGCAGCCCCACTAGCGGTACGAACACCGGGGAGCTGTTTTTT.

The chain carries TRBV4-2 and TRBJ2-7, with a possible D match to TRBD1 (5 bases). V shed 4 bases and J shed 5 bases, with 15 bases lying between them. The CDR3 contains 14 residues. CDR1 and CDR2 from the germline V gene are LGHNA and YNFKEQ. The CDR3 protein is CASSPQGRGDEQYF. In DNA, the CDR3 is TGTGCCAGCAGCCCCCAGGGCCGTGGGGACGAGCAGTACTTC.

A few counts support this clonotype. The chain links TRBV12-3 or TRBV12-4 to TRBJ2-1; D is perhaps TRBD1 or TRBD2 (5 bases each). There are 16 residues in the CDR3. Trimming shortened V by 7 bases and J by 2 bases, and 18 bases separated the two germline ends. CDR3 sequence (DNA): TGTGCCAGCACCACTCCGGAGGCAGGGACCTACAATGAGCAGTTCTTC. It yields the protein CASTTPEAGTYNEQFF.

The genes are TRBV3-1 and TRBJ2-1; the match to TRBD1 covers 12 bases. The J segment lost 9 bases and the V segment lost 0 bases, leaving 6 bases of the junction unmatched. The CDR3 covers 16 residues. Germline V lookup: CDR1 LGHDT, CDR2 YNNKEL (reference sequence). CDR3 residues: CASSQDGTGGYGEQFF. Here the CDR3 DNA reads TGTGCCAGCAGCCAAGATGGGACAGGGGGCTATGGTGAGCAGTTCTTC.

This clonotype was picked up many times. V and J are TRBV5-1 and TRBJ2-3, with TRBD2 identical over 9 bases. This CDR3 is built from 15 residues. Per the germline V gene, CDR1 is SGHRS and CDR2 is YFSETQ. Trimming cost V 5 bases and J 4 bases; bases outside gene matches: 8. In DNA, the CDR3 is TGCGCCAGCAGTCCACGACTAGCGGCGGCAGATACGCAGTATTTT. It specifies CASSPRLAAADTQYF.

The rearrangement links TRBV7-6 to TRBJ2-3, with D perhaps TRBD2 (6 bases). The germline V gene has CDR1 SGHVS and CDR2 FNYEAQ. The CDR3 length is 15 residues. V was clipped by 3 bases and J by 0 bases, with 10 bases between them. CDR3 sequence reads: CASSFYSGSTDTQYF. Written as DNA, the CDR3 is TGTGCCAGCAGCTTTTATAGCGGAAGCACAGATACGCAGTATTTT.

The chain joins TRBV20-1 to TRBJ2-6, with D unresolved. The CDR3 totals 14 residues. Germline V CDR1 and CDR2: DFQATT, SNEGSKA (reference sequence). The V and J ends lost 2 bases and 3 bases respectively, with 8 bases between them. In nucleotides, the CDR3 is TGCAGTGCTAGATGGAGAGGTGGGGCCAACGTCCTGACTTTC. It translates to CSARWRGGANVLTF.

The CDR3 coding sequence is TGTGCCAGCAAAAGCCGCGACAGATTCACAGATACGCAGTATTTT. Translated, it gives CASKSRDRFTDTQYF. This chain uses TRBV6-1 with TRBJ2-3; a possible D gene is TRBD1 (5 bases). The CDR3 covers 15 residues. Germline V gene data show CDR1 as MNHNS and CDR2 as SASEGT. Trimming removed 7 bases from V and 2 bases from J, with 16 bases in between.

The J gene is TRBJ2-1, the V gene TRBV29-1, with D uncertain. The CDR3 has 10 residues. CDR1 and CDR2 from the germline V gene are SQVTM and ANQGSEA. V was clipped by 6 bases and J by 8 bases, with 8 bases between them. Here the CDR3 DNA reads TGCAGCGTCGACCAGTATGAGCAGTTCTTC. Its protein product is CSVDQYEQFF.

J is TRBJ2-3 and V is TRBV4-3; D unclear. V lost 4 bases and J 0 bases, leaving 11 bases between the germline ends. CDR3 length equals 15 residues. Looked up from germline, CDR1 is LGHNA and CDR2 is YSLEER. Written as DNA, the CDR3 is TGCGCCAGCAGCCTTACTCCAAAGAGCACAGATACGCAGTATTTT. Protein sequence: CASSLTPKSTDTQYF.

This clonotype has just a few counts. The rearrangement links TRBV10-3 to TRBJ2-7; possible D gene TRBD1, 5 bases. Trimming removed 0 bases from V and 0 bases from J, with 21 bases in between. The CDR3 is 19 residues long. CDR1 ENHRY and CDR2 SYGVKD come from the germline V gene. The DNA of the CDR3 is TGTGCCATCAGTGAGTCTGGTGTTGGGGCAGGGATGAGCTCCTACGAGCAGTACTTC. Residues: CAISESGVGAGMSSYEQYF.

The chain combines TRBV7-2 with TRBJ2-3; 8 positions agree with TRBD2. The CDR3 totals 16 residues. The ends lost 0 bases at V and 2 bases at J; junction bases unmatched: 4. CDR1 SGHTA and CDR2 FQGNSA come from the germline V gene. The CDR3 reads CASSLALGLATDTQYF. The CDR3 DNA reads TGTGCCAGCAGCTTAGCGCTAGGACTAGCCACAGATACGCAGTATTTT.

This clonotype was recorded a few times. The DNA of the CDR3 is TGTGCCAGCAGCATGACAGGGGGAAGGGAAGTTCAGTCCCAGTACTTC. Translated, it gives CASSMTGGREVQSQYF. This chain joins TRBV7-2 and TRBJ2-5, with 9 bases aligning to TRBD1. The V segment lost 5 bases and the J segment 9 bases; nucleotides outside the gene matches: 16. This CDR3 contains 16 residues. Germline V gene data show CDR1 as SGHTA and CDR2 as FQGNSA.

The genes are TRBV6-2 or TRBV6-3 and TRBJ2-7; TRBD2 matches 7 bases. The CDR3 totals 15 residues. Germline lookup yields CDR1 MNHEY and CDR2 SVGEGT. J lost 0 bases, V lost 4 bases, and 6 bases had no gene match. CDR3 DNA: TGTGCCAGCAGTTCTACCGGGACTATCTCCTACGAGCAGTACTTC. It is translated as CASSSTGTISYEQYF.

This clonotype was counted between two and nine times. The J gene is TRBJ1-1, the V gene TRBV12-3 or TRBV12-4; perhaps TRBD1 as D (5 bases). Trimming left V 3 bases short and J 4 bases short, with 18 bases between. The CDR3 is 16 residues long. This CDR3 is CASSLGGKGMSTEAFF. The CDR3 DNA reads TGTGCCAGCAGTTTGGGGGGGAAGGGTATGAGCACTGAAGCTTTCTTT.

The chain recombines TRBV12-3 or TRBV12-4 with TRBJ2-2; perhaps TRBD2 as D (6 bases). The CDR3 covers 13 residues. V lost 5 bases and J lost 7, with 11 bases in between. CDR3 loop: CASSASEYGELFF. As DNA, the CDR3 is TGTGCCAGCAGTGCTAGCGAGTACGGGGAGCTGTTTTTT.

V gene TRBV21-1 combines with J gene TRBJ1-1. TRBV21-1 is classified as a pseudogene. The CDR3 is made up of 12 amino acids. CDR3 nucleotides: TGTGCCAGCCCGAACTTTTCCACTGAAGCTTTCTTT. The encoded protein is CASPNFSTEAFF.

This clonotype appeared once. This chain connects TRBV5-6 to TRBJ1-2, with D perhaps TRBD1 (5 bases). This CDR3 spans 12 amino acids. Per germline, CDR1 SGHDT and CDR2 YYEEEE. Trimming pared 4 bases from V and 7 bases from J, leaving 11 bases between. Written as DNA, the CDR3 is TGTGCCAGCAGCCTAGGGACGATTGGCTACACCTTC. It encodes CASSLGTIGYTF.

The genes are TRBV19 and TRBJ2-1, with 7 bases fitting TRBD1. The trim removed 0 bases at V and 0 bases at J, leaving 8 bases unmatched. Germline-derived CDR1 and CDR2 are LNHDA and SQIVND (reference sequence). CDR3 length equals 18 residues. In DNA form, the CDR3 reads TGTGCCAGTAGTATAGAGCCTTCGGACAGGAGCTCCTACAATGAGCAGTTCTTC. Protein: CASSIEPSDRSSYNEQFF.

The rearrangement uses TRBV20-1 and TRBJ2-7, with TRBD2 as a possible D gene (6 bases). The CDR3 is made up of 15 amino acids. Deletions cut 3 bases from V and 3 bases from J, with 18 bases between. Germline CDR1 DFQATT, CDR2 SNEGSKA (reference sequence). CDR3 nucleotides: TGCAGTGCTAGCCCGGTGGCGGGAAAGGTCTACGAGCAGTACTTC. Translated: CSASPVAGKVYEQYF.

The chain employs TRBV4-1 and TRBJ2-7, with D hard to call. In germline, CDR1 is MGHRA, CDR2 YSYEKL. The CDR3 loop spans 13 amino acids. V lost 0 bases, J lost 6 bases, and 9 bases lay in between. CDR3 residues: CASSQDEWSEQYF. CDR3 DNA sequence: TGCGCCAGCAGCCAAGACGAGTGGAGCGAGCAGTACTTC.

This clonotype was seen more than once but under ten times. This chain links TRBV29-1 with TRBJ2-7; 14 bases align to TRBD2. The V segment lost 3 bases and the J segment 5 bases; nucleotides outside the gene matches: 6. CDR1 is SQVTM and CDR2 is ANQGSEA in the germline V gene. There are 15 residues in the CDR3. CDR3 sequence reads: CSVEGLAGAIDEQYF. DNA of the CDR3: TGCAGCGTTGAGGGACTAGCGGGAGCTATAGACGAGCAGTACTTC.

This clonotype was recorded a few times. The chain has TRBV6-5 and TRBJ2-7; tentatively, D is TRBD2 (5 bases). CDR3 length equals 13 residues. Germline loops: CDR1 MNHEY, CDR2 SVGAGI. V lost 4 bases, J lost 0 bases, and 7 bases lay in between. This CDR3 is CASSSGFSYEQYF. The CDR3 DNA is TGTGCCAGCAGTTCGGGATTCTCCTACGAGCAGTACTTC.

This clonotype was counted once. The chain recombines TRBV7-9 with TRBJ2-1; D is ambiguous. With 11 bases removed from V and 1 base from J, the gap between germline ends came to 18 bases. The CDR3 consists of 15 residues. The germline V gene has CDR1 SEHNR and CDR2 FQNEAQ (reference sequence). This CDR3 reads CAAQDGPRSYNEQFF. In nucleotides, the CDR3 is TGTGCCGCCCAGGACGGGCCCAGGTCCTACAATGAGCAGTTCTTC. Full variable domain (rest looked up from reference TRBV7-9 and TRBJ2-1): DTGVSQNPRHKITKRGQNVTFRCDPISEHNRLYWYRQTLGQGPEFLTYFQNEAQLEKSRLLSDRFSAERPKGSFSTLEIQRTEQGDSAMYLCAAQDGPRSYNEQFFGPGTRLTVL.

The rearrangement uses TRBV9 and TRBJ1-2; D is undetermined. Germline values: CDR1 SGDLS, CDR2 YYNGEE. V shed 1 base and J shed 2 bases, with 12 bases lying between them. The CDR3 is 15 amino acids. Written as DNA, the CDR3 is TGTGCCAGCAGCGTAAGGACGGACGGGAACTATGGCTACACCTTC. It yields the protein CASSVRTDGNYGYTF.